This paragraph reports one T cell receptor (beta chain). The data belong to a study of blood T cell repertoires in COVID-19. Study-wide background: Both acute and convalescent COVID-19 samples were obtained from the United States, Italy and Spain.

Germline CDR1 MNHEY, CDR2 SMNVEV (reference sequence). There are 13 residues in the CDR3. V was pared by 8 bases and J by 9 bases, with 17 bases between. Participants' own reports of clinical history determined their cohort assignment. The recovered donors of Cohort 3 showed two negative PCRs, clearance, or symptom resolution. Authors' methods: Estimation of nucleated cell counts relied on the amplification of reference gene primers. Clones were read by immunoSEQ multiplex PCR, and TCRdb kept only the in-frame ones, dropping some. That table gives V, J and clone size, and the DNA gave D and trimming. Of fewer than 400,000 clones listed, around 90% were seen once; the top ten hold around 9%.

This receptor was obtained from a woman aged 18 to 35 who had recovered from COVID-19. The rearrangement links TRBV27 to TRBJ2-1; D perhaps matches TRBD2 (7 bases). Sequenced: PBMCs or T cells enriched from blood (not recorded which). In nucleotides, the CDR3 is TGTGCCAGCCGCCTGGGGGGGGCGGGTGAGCAGTTCTTC. Its translation is CASRLGGAGEQFF.